The sequence of this TCR beta chain was determined in a study of monozygotic twins with inflammatory bowel disease. TCRdb reworked the 5' RACE reads into one entry per CDR3 protein, no DNA. The sample spans approximately 400,000 distinct CDR3 sequences; the ten largest clones claim about 2.2%. The receptor was derived from a human donor with ulcerative colitis or Crohn's disease, or a healthy co-twin of an affected twin (not recorded which). Specimen: blood.

The chain's CDR3 is CASSVAGGFSTDTQYF. This rearrangement joins TRBV9 to TRBJ2-3; TCRdb names TRBD2, which stays unverified in the absence of DNA. This CDR3 comprises 16 residues. CDR1 is SGDLS and CDR2 is YYNGEE in the germline V gene.